The next 28 T cell receptor beta chains were all read from a single sample in a study of human T cells and chemical hapten exposure. TCRdb ran MiXCR on the RACE reads and lists one entry per CDR3 protein. The data hold roughly 180,000 distinct CDR3 sequences, with about 22% observed a single time. Documented time point: patch test 1, 2 weeks after DPC sensitization. Treatment in this sample: therapeutic diphenylcyclopropenone sensitization with weekly scalp DPC. This specimen was whole blood, taken in connection with sensitization to the hapten diphenylcyclopropenone (DPC). All receptors derive from a woman between 45 and 65 years old with alopecia areata. Some clones in this sample may be carry-over from other donors' samples.

This chain uses TRBV7-9 with TRBJ2-1; D might be TRBD2 (5 bases). V was trimmed by 5 bases and J by 6 bases, leaving 11 bases between them. Germline assignment: CDR1 SEHNR and CDR2 FQNEAQ (reference sequence). This CDR3 region has 13 residues. DNA of the CDR3: TGTGCCAGCAGCCGAATACTAGGCAATGAGCAGTTCTTC. This codes for CASSRILGNEQFF.

The chain combines TRBV20-1 with TRBJ2-3; D not resolved. Germline V lookup: CDR1 DFQATT, CDR2 SNEGSKA (reference sequence). There are 14 residues in the CDR3. The V gene lost 3 bases and the J gene lost 2 bases, with 12 bases spanning the gap. The CDR3 DNA sequence: TGCAGTGCTAGCAAACTCGCCGCCACAGATACGCAGTATTTT. Translating gives CSASKLAATDTQYF.

This clonotype is labeled as medium-sized. The V call is TRBV29-1, the J call TRBJ2-5, with TRBD2 matching 16 bases. Trimming took 7 bases from V and 7 from J; bases not matched to a gene: 15. Germline V CDR1 and CDR2: SQVTM, ANQGSEA. CDR3 length equals 17 residues. The CDR3 nucleotides read TGCAGCGCCCAAACCGGGACTAGCGGGAGGGCAAGTAGGACCCAGTACTTC. It encodes CSAQTGTSGRASRTQYF.

The rearrangement uses TRBV7-9 and TRBJ2-1, with TRBD2 identical over 15 bases. Germline values: CDR1 SEHNR, CDR2 FQNEAQ (reference sequence). The CDR3 runs to 15 residues. With 4 bases clipped from V and 9 bases from J, the junction kept 4 bases outside the gene matches. The CDR3, as DNA: TGTGCCAGCAGCTCATGGACTAGCGGGAGGGTTGAGCAGTTCTTC. Translation gives CASSSWTSGRVEQFF.

The chain carries TRBV5-6 and TRBJ1-5, with a tentative D call TRBD1 (6 bases). V lost 1 base, J lost 3 bases, and 11 bases lay in between. Germline V gene sequence: CDR1 SGHDT, CDR2 YYEEEE. This CDR3 is built from 15 residues. The CDR3 sequence: CASSLFRGVNQPQHF. The CDR3 nucleotides are TGTGCCAGCAGCTTGTTCAGGGGAGTCAATCAGCCCCAGCATTTT.

This clonotype was seen only a few times. This chain connects TRBV5-1 to TRBJ2-1; 14 bases agree with TRBD2. V gave up 4 bases and J gave up 6 bases; unmatched junction bases: 9. The CDR3 has 17 residues. Germline CDR1 is SGHRS and CDR2 is YFSETQ. CDR3 sequence reads: CASSPGYGTSGSNEQFF. The CDR3, as DNA: TGCGCCAGCAGCCCGGGTTACGGGACTAGCGGGAGCAATGAGCAGTTCTTC.

V usage is TRBV29-1 and J usage is TRBJ2-2; 7 bases map to TRBD2. CDR3 length: 12 amino acids. Germline V lookup: CDR1 SQVTM, CDR2 ANQGSEA. V was clipped by 5 bases and J by 6 bases; unmatched bases: 3. The CDR3 nucleotides are TGCAGCGTTAACCTAGCGGCCGGGGAGCTGTTTTTT. Its protein product is CSVNLAAGELFF.

V usage is TRBV19 and J usage is TRBJ1-2; D is undetermined. Trimming pared 9 bases from V and 5 bases from J, leaving 19 bases between. CDR3 length equals 14 residues. Germline V gene data show CDR1 as LNHDA and CDR2 as SQIVND (reference sequence). CDR3 nucleotides: TGTGCCAGCCTAGAACTGATGCCCCCTTATGGCTACACCTTC. Encoded protein: CASLELMPPYGYTF.

This clonotype was observed a few times. V is TRBV29-1 and J is TRBJ2-2, with D possibly matching TRBD1 (5 bases). With 5 bases removed from V and 0 bases from J, the gap between germline ends came to 10 bases. Germline-derived CDR1 and CDR2 are SQVTM and ANQGSEA. The CDR3 extends over 14 amino acids. In nucleotides, the CDR3 is TGCAGCGTTTTAAAGGGGACGAACACCGGGGAGCTGTTTTTT. Translating gives CSVLKGTNTGELFF.

This clonotype has only a few counts. This chain uses TRBV2 with TRBJ2-2, with TRBD2 as a possible D gene (5 bases). V was clipped by 4 bases and J by 0 bases, with 6 bases between them. The CDR3 sequence is 14 residues long. Germline values: CDR1 SNHLY, CDR2 FYNNEI. The CDR3 region is CASSGGSNTGELFF. In DNA form, the CDR3 reads TGTGCCAGCAGTGGCGGGTCGAACACCGGGGAGCTGTTTTTT.

V is TRBV7-2 and J is TRBJ1-4; D is ambiguous. CDR1 and CDR2 from the germline V gene are SGHTA and FQGNSA. This CDR3 has 14 amino acids. The V gene lost 3 bases and the J gene lost 0 bases, with 5 bases spanning the gap. The CDR3 protein is CASSFVATNEKLFF. DNA for the CDR3: TGTGCCAGCAGCTTTGTCGCAACTAATGAAAAACTGTTTTTT.

The chain uses TRBV12-3 or TRBV12-4 and TRBJ1-2, with D tentatively TRBD1 (5 bases). The CDR3 runs 13 residues. Trimming removed 6 bases from V and 5 bases from J, with 13 bases in between. CDR3 in DNA: TGTGCCAGCAGCGTGGGACTGATATATGGCTACACCTTC. Translation: CASSVGLIYGYTF.

The chain carries TRBV12-3 or TRBV12-4 and TRBJ2-7; 7 nucleotides agree with TRBD1. J gave up 4 bases and V 6 bases, and 9 bases lay outside the gene matches. The CDR3 consists of 14 residues. The CDR3 is CASSQMTGRYEQYF. CDR3 sequence (DNA): TGTGCCAGCAGCCAGATGACAGGGCGATACGAGCAGTACTTC.

This clonotype has only a few counts. J is TRBJ2-7 and V is TRBV7-9; 10 nucleotides agree with TRBD1. The germline CDR1 and CDR2 sequences are SEHNR and FQNEAQ (reference sequence). J gave up 7 bases and V 1 base, and 1 base lay outside the gene matches. There are 13 residues in the CDR3. The chain's CDR3 is CASSLVGQGEQYF. DNA of the CDR3: TGTGCCAGCAGCTTAGTGGGACAGGGGGAGCAGTACTTC.

The chain joins TRBV10-3 to TRBJ2-2, with D unresolved. The CDR3 covers 16 residues. With 2 bases removed from V and 2 bases from J, the gap between germline ends came to 12 bases. The germline V gene encodes CDR1 ENHRY and CDR2 SYGVKD. The CDR3 spells CAISEGKITNTGELFF. CDR3 in DNA: TGTGCCATCAGTGAGGGAAAGATTACTAACACCGGGGAGCTGTTTTTT.

This clonotype has only a few counts. V is TRBV29-1 and J is TRBJ1-4; 7 bases are shared with TRBD1. Germline CDR1 and CDR2: SQVTM and ANQGSEA. The CDR3 runs 11 residues. The trim removed 6 bases at V and 7 bases at J, leaving 2 bases unmatched. CDR3 nucleotide sequence: TGCAGCGTGGGACAGCTTGAAAAACTGTTTTTT. Translation gives CSVGQLEKLFF.

The chain is built from TRBV5-1 and TRBJ2-7; either TRBD1 or TRBD2 may supply D (7 bases each). The germline V and J ends were trimmed by 4 bases and 1 base, with 18 bases remaining between them. Germline V lookup: CDR1 SGHRS, CDR2 YFSETQ. The CDR3 is made up of 16 amino acids. The CDR3, as DNA: TGCGCCAGCAGCCGGGGGAGGGGGCCCCCTTCCTACGAGCAGTACTTC. Its protein product is CASSRGRGPPSYEQYF.

The chain is built from TRBV29-1 and TRBJ2-1, with TRBD2 as a possible D gene (7 bases). The CDR3 totals 13 residues. Trimming removed 8 bases at V and 9 bases at J, with 20 bases between. Germline CDR1 and CDR2: SQVTM and ANQGSEA. The CDR3 region is CSTSTRGGSEQFF. CDR3 nucleotide sequence: TGCAGCACCTCCACGAGGGGGGGGAGTGAGCAGTTCTTC.

The chain uses TRBV4-1 and TRBJ1-1; D possibly corresponds to TRBD1 (5 bases). V was trimmed by 1 base and J by 0 bases, leaving 9 bases between them. Germline V gives CDR1 MGHRA, CDR2 YSYEKL. The CDR3 has 15 residues. DNA of the CDR3: TGCGCCAGCAGCCAAGTCGGGGGACTGAACACTGAAGCTTTCTTT. Protein sequence: CASSQVGGLNTEAFF.

Only a few counts were recorded for this clonotype. V usage is TRBV12-3 or TRBV12-4 and J usage is TRBJ1-1; 8 positions agree with TRBD1. CDR3 length: 14 amino acids. The junction had 4 bases not matched to a gene; V was cut back by 7 bases and J by 0 bases. The DNA of the CDR3 is TGTGCCAGCACCTCGACAGGGGTGAACACTGAAGCTTTCTTT. This codes for CASTSTGVNTEAFF.

V is TRBV2 and J is TRBJ2-5; D not certain. This CDR3 has 12 residues. V lost 3 bases and J lost 5, with 7 bases in between. Germline CDR1 reads SNHLY; CDR2 reads FYNNEI. The CDR3 sequence: CASSDRVETQYF. CDR3 DNA sequence: TGTGCCAGCAGTGATCGCGTTGAGACCCAGTACTTC.

This chain joins TRBV7-7 and TRBJ2-2; D is uncertain. The germline gives CDR1 SSHAT, CDR2 FNYEAQ (reference sequence). The CDR3 extends over 13 amino acids. The V end lost 10 bases, the J end lost 3 bases, and 12 bases lay between the germline ends. The CDR3 region is CATPLPDTGELFF. For the CDR3, the DNA is TGTGCCACCCCTCTTCCGGACACCGGGGAGCTGTTTTTT. The variable domain in full, with the rest retrieved from reference TRBV7-7 and TRBJ2-2, is GAGVSQSPRYKVTKRGQDVTLRCDPISSHATLYWYQQALGQGPEFLTYFNYEAQPDKSGLPSDRFSAERPEGSISTLTIQRTEQRDSAMYRCATPLPDTGELFFGEGSRLTVL.

This clonotype was observed a few times. The chain is built from TRBV20-1 and TRBJ2-1, with 14 positions matching TRBD2. The germline CDR1 and CDR2 sequences are DFQATT and SNEGSKA (reference sequence). The CDR3 length is 14 residues. Trimming cost V 3 bases and J 11 bases; bases outside gene matches: 6. The CDR3 DNA is TGCAGTGCTAGCTTCGGGACTAGCGGGAGTAAGCAGTTCTTC. This translates into CSASFGTSGSKQFF.

V is TRBV29-1 and J is TRBJ2-6, with D maybe TRBD1 (6 bases). V lost 5 bases, J lost 1 base, and 12 bases lay in between. The CDR3 extends over 15 amino acids. The germline gives CDR1 SQVTM, CDR2 ANQGSEA. CDR3 coding DNA: TGCAGCGTTTTACAGGGATCTTCTGGGGCCAACGTCCTGACTTTC. Translated, it gives CSVLQGSSGANVLTF.

This chain joins TRBV20-1 and TRBJ1-5; D is unclear. The CDR3 spans 13 residues. Trimming shortened V by 0 bases and J by 7 bases, and 10 bases separated the two germline ends. Germline CDR1 reads DFQATT; CDR2 reads SNEGSKA (reference sequence). The CDR3: CSARDMVNQPQHF. DNA for the CDR3: TGCAGTGCTAGAGATATGGTTAACCAGCCCCAGCATTTT.

This clonotype has only one observation. The chain has TRBV7-3 and TRBJ2-1, with D uncertain. The germline V gene has CDR1 SGHTA and CDR2 FQGTGA. This CDR3 region has 15 residues. The V end lost 3 bases, the J end lost 0 bases, and 9 bases lay between the germline ends. CDR3 loop: CASSLDDSSYNEQFF. The CDR3 nucleotides read TGTGCCAGCAGCTTGGACGATAGCTCCTACAATGAGCAGTTCTTC. Using reference TRBV7-3 and TRBJ2-1 for the parts outside the CDR3, the full variable domain is GAGVSQTPSNKVTEKGKYVELRCDPISGHTALYWYRQSLGQGPEFLIYFQGTGAADDSGLPNDRFFAVRPEGSVSTLKIQRTERGDSAVYLCASSLDDSSYNEQFFGPGTRLTVL.

The chain recombines TRBV20-1 with TRBJ2-3; 7 bases map to TRBD2. The germline gives CDR1 DFQATT, CDR2 SNEGSKA (reference sequence). With V trimmed by 4 bases and J by 5 bases, 12 bases remained unmatched. The CDR3 loop spans 15 amino acids. The CDR3 DNA is TGCAGTGCTACCACCCGACGGGAGGCGGTAGATACGCAGTATTTT. Protein sequence: CSATTRREAVDTQYF.

With respect to this clonotype: A much larger clone sits a single nucleotide away, making a read error possible. The J gene is TRBJ2-7, the V gene TRBV6-6; 8 bases align to TRBD2. CDR1 MNHNY and CDR2 SVGAGI come from the germline V gene (reference sequence). The CDR3 consists of 16 residues. The CDR3 reads CVSSYFPAGVEYEQYF. CDR3 in DNA: TGTGTCAGCAGTTACTTCCCAGCGGGAGTGGAGTACGAGCAGTACTTC.